Given below is one TCR beta chain in context. Its target is unknown. This CDR3 contains 13 residues. Trimming took 3 bases from V and 5 from J, leaving 8 bases between them. The germline V gene has CDR1 SGHVS and CDR2 FQNEAQ. This entry is derived from a study of T cell responses to AZD1222 COVID-19 vaccine. Study-level points and caveats: A rise in Spike-specific TCR breadth and depth followed two AZD1222 doses. Repertoires in all cases were sampled only once the peak T cell response had passed.

The repertoire was sequenced with immunoSEQ multiplex PCR; TCRdb's copy has only in-frame clones and lacks some. The sample holds some 130,000 clones, about 93% seen once. The sequence was collected from an adult who received the AZD1222 COVID-19 vaccine. The rearrangement uses TRBV7-8 and TRBJ1-5; D is unclear. The sequencing used peripheral blood, collected 28 days after the second AZD1222 dose. The chain's CDR3 is CASSFNRDQPQHF. The CDR3 region has the DNA TGTGCCAGCAGCTTTAACAGAGATCAGCCCCAGCATTTT. Combining the CDR3 with reference TRBV7-8 and TRBJ1-5 gives the whole variable domain GAGVSQSPRYKVAKRGQDVALRCDPISGHVSLFWYQQALGQGPEFLTYFQNEAQLDKSGLPSDRFFAERPEGSVSTLKIQRTQQEDSAVYLCASSFNRDQPQHFGDGTRLSIL.